Listed here are 26 T cell receptor beta chains from one sample, sequenced in a study of T cell responses to AZD1222 COVID-19 vaccine. TCRdb's copy holds only in-frame clones and misses some; the assay was immunoSEQ multiplex PCR. The top ten clones hold more than 4.5% of a sample with 97,000 or so clones, 70% to 90% of them seen once. The specimen comprised peripheral blood, sampled on day 0 of AZD1222 vaccination. The receptors were sampled from an adult in good health.

The rearrangement uses TRBV24-1 and TRBJ2-5; TRBD2 matches 12 bases. CDR3 length: 17 amino acids. The V and J ends lost 4 bases and 1 base, in that order; junction bases with no gene match: 6. Germline CDR1 KGHDR, CDR2 SFDVKD. The CDR3 here is CATSESRGLAGQETQYF. The DNA of the CDR3 is TGTGCCACCAGTGAGTCACGGGGACTAGCGGGCCAAGAGACCCAGTACTTC.

A few counts support this clone. The V call is TRBV27, the J call TRBJ1-2; D not resolved. The CDR3 contains 13 residues. Trimming took 5 bases from V and 0 from J, leaving 7 bases between them. CDR1 MNHEY and CDR2 SMNVEV come from the germline V gene (reference sequence). The CDR3, as DNA: TGTGCCAGCAGTAGTTACCCTAACTATGGCTACACCTTC. Translated, it gives CASSSYPNYGYTF.

The chain uses TRBV10-3 and TRBJ2-1, with 10 bases that match TRBD2. Trimming cost V 6 bases and J 6 bases; bases outside gene matches: 8. Germline V gives CDR1 ENHRY, CDR2 SYGVKD. This CDR3 spans 15 amino acids. CDR3 residues: CAISSSGGPANEQFF. CDR3 in DNA: TGTGCCATCAGCTCTAGCGGGGGCCCAGCCAATGAGCAGTTCTTC.

The CDR3 is CASSLASTAGSEAFF. As DNA, the CDR3 is TGTGCCAGCAGCTTAGCGTCGACAGCGGGTTCTGAAGCTTTCTTT. The genes are TRBV7-2 and TRBJ1-1; possibly TRBD1 for D (5 bases). The V end was cut by 0 bases, the J end by 6 bases, with 14 bases between. The CDR3 length is 15 residues. The germline V gene has CDR1 SGHTA and CDR2 FQGNSA. The variable domain in full, completed from reference TRBV7-2 and TRBJ1-1, reads GAGVSQSPSNKVTEKGKDVELRCDPISGHTALYWYRQSLGQGLEFLIYFQGNSAPDKSGLPSDRFSAERTGGSVSTLTIQRTQQEDSAVYLCASSLASTAGSEAFFGQGTRLTVV.

This rearrangement joins TRBV5-8 to TRBJ1-4; TRBD1 agrees at 9 bases. CDR3 length equals 14 residues. Trimming took 4 bases from V and 6 from J; bases not matched to a gene: 4. Germline V gives CDR1 SGHTS, CDR2 YDEGEE. The CDR3 DNA follows: TGTGCCAGCAGCCGGGGACAGGGTTATGAAAAACTGTTTTTT. Residues: CASSRGQGYEKLFF.

This clone was picked up one time. The rearrangement uses TRBV9 and TRBJ1-4, with a weak D call TRBD1 (6 bases). The CDR3 consists of 14 residues. With 4 bases removed from V and 3 bases from J, the gap between germline ends came to 10 bases. From germline, CDR1 is SGDLS and CDR2 YYNGEE. The CDR3 protein is CASSPGVANEKLFF. The DNA for the CDR3 is TGTGCCAGCAGCCCAGGGGTGGCTAATGAAAAACTGTTTTTT.

V is TRBV11-3 and J is TRBJ2-2; tentative D call: TRBD2 (7 bases). Germline V gives CDR1 SGHNT, CDR2 YENEEA. Deletions cut 5 bases from V and 6 bases from J, with 13 bases between. The CDR3 runs 14 residues. The CDR3 DNA reads TGTGCCAGCAGCCTCGAGGGGGGGCCCGGGGAGCTGTTTTTT. This translates into CASSLEGGPGELFF.

The chain is built from TRBV7-2 and TRBJ1-2; 7 nucleotides align to TRBD1. Unmatched junction bases numbered 3, after V lost 0 bases and J lost 8 bases. Looked up from germline, CDR1 is SGHTA and CDR2 is FQGNSA. This CDR3 is built from 13 residues. The CDR3 DNA reads TGTGCCAGCAGCTTAGCAGAGACAGGGGGCTACACCTTC. It is translated as CASSLAETGGYTF.

This clone was detected only once. The gene calls are TRBV6-1 and TRBJ2-7; 10 bases agree with TRBD1. Germline V CDR1 and CDR2: MNHNS, SASEGT. Trimming at V came to 0 bases and at J to 2 bases, leaving 4 bases not matched to a gene. The CDR3 consists of 16 residues. In DNA, the CDR3 is TGTGCCAGCAGTGAAGCTGCCGGGACAGGGGCCTACGAGCAGTACTTC. This sequence encodes CASSEAAGTGAYEQYF.

CDR3 residues: CAISGTSAGTDTQYF. CDR3 DNA sequence: TGTGCCATCAGTGGGACTAGCGCTGGCACAGATACGCAGTATTTT. The chain uses TRBV10-3 and TRBJ2-3; 9 bases map to TRBD2. The ends lost 4 bases at V and 1 base at J; junction bases unmatched: 3. Germline-derived CDR1 and CDR2 are ENHRY and SYGVKD. This CDR3 contains 15 residues.

For the CDR3, the DNA is TGTGCCAGCAGCCCCCACCTGGGAGTCTACAATGAGCAGTTCTTC. It codes for CASSPHLGVYNEQFF. The rearrangement links TRBV7-3 to TRBJ2-1; weak D call: TRBD2 (5 bases). CDR1 is SGHTA and CDR2 is FQGTGA in the germline V gene. Trimming shortened V by 5 bases and J by 3 bases, and 14 bases separated the two germline ends. The CDR3 loop spans 15 amino acids.

This rearrangement joins TRBV29-1 to TRBJ2-2; tentatively, D is TRBD2 (6 bases). There are 12 residues in the CDR3. V lost 4 bases, J lost 8 bases, and 11 bases lay in between. CDR1 and CDR2 from the germline V gene are SQVTM and ANQGSEA. CDR3 coding DNA: TGCAGCGTTGGAGGAGGGGCAGGGGAGCTGTTTTTT. Amino acid sequence: CSVGGGAGELFF.

This clone was recorded only once. This rearrangement joins TRBV10-3 to TRBJ2-5, with 7 nucleotides matching TRBD1. Germline V gene sequence: CDR1 ENHRY, CDR2 SYGVKD. The length of the CDR3 is 12 residues. The V segment lost 10 bases and the J segment 4 bases; nucleotides outside the gene matches: 6. In nucleotides, the CDR3 is TGTGCCACGCAGGGGGTTGGAGAGACCCAGTACTTC. Translated: CATQGVGETQYF.

The gene calls are TRBV20-1 and TRBJ1-4; D remains unclear. Germline V lookup: CDR1 DFQATT, CDR2 SNEGSKA (reference sequence). The CDR3 consists of 13 residues. V was clipped by 3 bases and J by 5 bases, with 10 bases between them. This CDR3 reads CSASAQPNEKLFF. Here the CDR3 DNA reads TGCAGTGCTAGTGCCCAGCCCAATGAAAAACTGTTTTTT.

This clone was detected once. V is TRBV23-1 and J is TRBJ2-1, with 8 bases fitting TRBD1. TRBV23-1 is labeled an ORF, and its function is uncertain. CDR3 length: 15 amino acids. Unmatched junction bases numbered 8, after V lost 3 bases and J lost 7 bases. The DNA of the CDR3 is TGCGCCAGCAGTCATTCTAGGACAGGGAGTAATGAGCAGTTCTTC. Encoded protein: CASSHSRTGSNEQFF.

Only a few counts were recorded for this clone. The rearrangement joins TRBV19 to TRBJ1-4; D is perhaps TRBD1 (6 bases). Deletions cut 6 bases from V and 0 bases from J, with 8 bases between. Germline CDR1 LNHDA, CDR2 SQIVND (reference sequence). This CDR3 region has 14 residues. The CDR3 region is CASRSGATNEKLFF. The DNA of the CDR3 is TGTGCCAGTAGATCAGGGGCAACTAATGAAAAACTGTTTTTT. The whole variable domain, filled in from reference TRBV19 and TRBJ1-4, reads DGGITQSPKYLFRKEGQNVTLSCEQNLNHDAMYWYRQDPGQGLRLIYYSQIVNDFQKGDIAEGYSVSREKKESFPLTVTSAQKNPTAFYLCASRSGATNEKLFFGSGTQLSVL.

This CDR3 is CASTNSYGYTF. CDR3 DNA: TGTGCCAGCACTAACAGCTATGGCTACACCTTC. This rearrangement joins TRBV5-6 to TRBJ1-2; D is uncertain. This CDR3 spans 11 amino acids. Germline-derived CDR1 and CDR2 are SGHDT and YYEEEE. Trimming took off 6 bases at V and 4 bases at J, with 7 bases between the two ends.

This sequence joins TRBV7-2 and TRBJ2-2; 13 bases fit TRBD2. The CDR3 is 17 amino acids. V dropped 5 bases and J dropped 4; count of bases not matched to a gene: 7. Germline values: CDR1 SGHTA, CDR2 FQGNSA. The CDR3 is CASSPTGLAGATGELFF. CDR3 nucleotide sequence: TGTGCCAGCAGCCCAACAGGACTAGCGGGGGCCACCGGGGAGCTGTTTTTT.

V usage is TRBV7-9 and J usage is TRBJ2-3; tentative D call: TRBD1 (5 bases). Trimming removed 2 bases from V and 6 bases from J, with 9 bases in between. CDR1 SEHNR and CDR2 FQNEAQ come from the germline V gene (reference sequence). The CDR3 runs 13 residues. CDR3 sequence (DNA): TGTGCCAGCAGCTTACCCCCAGGGGATACGCAGTATTTT. Amino acids: CASSLPPGDTQYF.

In its sample, this clone was seen once. The chain couples TRBV9 to TRBJ2-3; 9 bases are a match to TRBD2. Germline CDR1 SGDLS, CDR2 YYNGEE. The CDR3 loop spans 17 amino acids. Trimming at V came to 4 bases and at J to 1 base, leaving 10 bases not matched to a gene. This CDR3 reads CASSSDQRGAGTDTQYF. For the CDR3, the DNA is TGTGCCAGCAGCTCTGACCAGCGGGGGGCAGGCACAGATACGCAGTATTTT. Variable domain in full (rest from reference TRBV9 and TRBJ2-3): DSGVTQTPKHLITATGQRVTLRCSPRSGDLSVYWYQQSLDQGLQFLIQYYNGEERAKGNILERFSAQQFPDLHSELNLSSLELGDSALYFCASSSDQRGAGTDTQYFGPGTRLTVL.

This chain links TRBV5-1 with TRBJ2-2; TRBD2 matches at 7 bases. The germline gives CDR1 SGHRS, CDR2 YFSETQ. V shed 4 bases and J 7 bases; nucleotides not matched to a gene: 10. The CDR3 runs to 15 residues. The CDR3 sequence: CASSPASGNGGELFF. In DNA form, the CDR3 reads TGCGCCAGCAGCCCGGCAAGCGGGAATGGCGGGGAGCTGTTTTTT.

This clone was seen just once. The V gene is TRBV7-2, the J gene TRBJ1-1; 10 nucleotides agree with TRBD1. Per the germline V gene, CDR1 is SGHTA and CDR2 is FQGNSA. V shed 3 bases, J shed 8 bases, and the junction held 6 bases outside the gene matches. This CDR3 contains 14 residues. The CDR3 here is CASSFRDRGREAFF. CDR3 coding DNA: TGTGCCAGCAGCTTCCGGGACAGGGGACGAGAAGCTTTCTTT.

The chain is built from TRBV5-4 and TRBJ1-5; 8 bases are a match to TRBD1. CDR1 and CDR2 (germline): SGHNT, YYREEE (reference sequence). With 4 bases clipped from V and 7 bases from J, the junction kept 7 bases outside the gene matches. The CDR3 is made up of 14 amino acids. The CDR3 DNA reads as TGTGCCAGCAGCGTGCAGGGGGCCTGGCAGCCCCAGCATTTT. Translated: CASSVQGAWQPQHF.

The table lists this clone with a count of one. V and J are TRBV30 and TRBJ2-1; 12 nucleotides align to TRBD2. The germline V gene encodes CDR1 GTSNPN and CDR2 SVGIG (reference sequence). This CDR3 is built from 15 residues. J lost 5 bases, V lost 4 bases, and 6 bases had no gene match. CDR3 region: CAWTSGRALNNEQFF. In nucleotides, the CDR3 is TGTGCCTGGACTAGCGGGAGGGCCTTGAACAATGAGCAGTTCTTC.

This clone was counted a few times. V usage is TRBV4-3 and J usage is TRBJ2-1; 9 nucleotides agree with TRBD2. Per the germline V gene, CDR1 is LGHNA and CDR2 is YSLEER. J gave up 9 bases and V 0 bases, and 6 bases lay outside the gene matches. The CDR3 is 15 amino acids. The CDR3 here is CASSQDGLAGREQFF. DNA for the CDR3: TGCGCCAGCAGCCAAGATGGGCTAGCGGGGCGTGAGCAGTTCTTC.

The genes are TRBV6-5 and TRBJ1-6; TRBD1 might be the D (6 bases). V shed 5 bases and J shed 5 bases, with 10 bases lying between them. This CDR3 has 14 amino acids. Germline V gene lookup returns CDR1 MNHEY and CDR2 SVGAGI. The CDR3 region is CASSMTGNNSPLHF. The CDR3 nucleotides are TGTGCCAGCAGTATGACAGGAAATAATTCACCCCTCCACTTT.